A single sample gave rise to the 20 T cell receptor beta chains below, sequenced in a study of CD8 T cells in ankylosing spondylitis. Whole-study findings and limits: Characteristic, it appeared, of ankylosing spondylitis blood was a TCR beta motif of eight highly homologous variants.

No antigen has been identified for these receptors. TCRdb used MiXCR to reprocess the 5' RACE reads, holding one entry per CDR3 protein. The data hold some 450,000 distinct CDR3 sequences, with more than 15% observed a single time. Sequencing input: blood, either unsorted or a sorted T cell fraction (not recorded which). The receptor source for this set is a male donor with ankylosing spondylitis.

The chain has TRBV12-3 or TRBV12-4 and TRBJ2-7; D is uncertain. This CDR3 has 13 amino acids. V was shortened by 2 bases and J by 6 bases, with 11 bases between the two germline ends. The CDR3 DNA sequence: TGTGCCAGCAGTTTAACGAAACAAAGCGAGCAGTACTTC. This codes for CASSLTKQSEQYF.

The genes are TRBV12-3 or TRBV12-4 and TRBJ2-1, with 7 bases aligning to TRBD1. J gave up 8 bases and V 6 bases, and 10 bases lay outside the gene matches. The CDR3 contains 14 residues. The CDR3 loop is CASRQSQGPYEQFF. The CDR3 DNA reads as TGTGCCAGCAGGCAATCACAGGGGCCCTATGAGCAGTTCTTC.

This clonotype was detected only a few times. The V and J genes are TRBV12-3 or TRBV12-4 and TRBJ1-2; D unresolved. The length of the CDR3 is 16 residues. The V end was cut by 1 base, the J end by 0 bases, with 12 bases between. The CDR3 loop is CASSLGTVASNYGYTF. The CDR3, as DNA: TGTGCCAGCAGTTTAGGTACAGTTGCTTCTAACTATGGCTACACCTTC.

The genes are TRBV5-1 and TRBJ2-5, with D unresolved. Trimming took off 4 bases at V and 4 bases at J, with 14 bases between the two ends. This CDR3 contains 14 residues. CDR1 is SGHRS, CDR2 YFSETQ, per germline. CDR3 nucleotide sequence: TGCGCCAGCAGCCCGGGCTCTGTGAGAGAGACCCAGTACTTC. It is translated as CASSPGSVRETQYF.

This clonotype appeared a few times. This rearrangement joins TRBV12-3 or TRBV12-4 to TRBJ2-1; 12 positions agree with TRBD2. CDR3 length: 15 amino acids. V lost 6 bases, J lost 8 bases, and 8 bases stayed unmatched. CDR3 sequence: CASSQSSGRGYEQFF. The CDR3 DNA reads TGTGCCAGCAGCCAATCTAGCGGGAGGGGCTATGAGCAGTTCTTC.

The V gene is TRBV29-1, the J gene TRBJ1-1; D is perhaps TRBD1 (6 bases). V was shortened by 1 base and J by 2 bases, with 11 bases between the two germline ends. This CDR3 region has 14 residues. Germline V CDR1 and CDR2: SQVTM, ANQGSEA. The CDR3 here is CSVEVLGGNTEAFF. The CDR3 bases are TGCAGCGTTGAAGTGTTAGGGGGAAACACTGAAGCTTTCTTT.

This clonotype has more than one count but fewer than ten. The chain is built from TRBV7-6 and TRBJ2-3; the D is unclear. Germline CDR1 is SGHVS and CDR2 is FNYEAQ. This CDR3 contains 15 residues. Trimming shortened V by 2 bases and J by 0 bases, and 9 bases separated the two germline ends. This CDR3 reads CASSLRRASTDTQYF. CDR3 DNA: TGTGCCAGCAGCTTAAGACGGGCTAGCACAGATACGCAGTATTTT.

This clonotype has more than one count but fewer than ten. The genes are TRBV7-9 and TRBJ2-3; D not resolved. With 5 bases removed from V and 4 bases from J, the gap between germline ends came to 10 bases. The CDR3 consists of 13 residues. Germline CDR1 reads SEHNR; CDR2 reads FQNEAQ (reference sequence). CDR3 in amino acids: CASSPSPSDTQYF. DNA of the CDR3: TGTGCCAGCAGCCCCAGCCCTTCAGATACGCAGTATTTT.

This clonotype was counted between two and nine times. This chain joins TRBV12-3 or TRBV12-4 and TRBJ2-5; D not resolved. V was pared by 1 base and J by 5 bases, with 14 bases between. CDR3 length equals 15 residues. This CDR3 is CASSLEYLSQETQYF. The CDR3 region has the DNA TGTGCCAGCAGTTTAGAATATTTGAGCCAGGAGACCCAGTACTTC.

The rearrangement joins TRBV24-1 to TRBJ2-3, with 12 bases aligning to TRBD2. V dropped 3 bases and J dropped 4; count of bases not matched to a gene: 4. CDR1 and CDR2 (germline): KGHDR, SFDVKD. This CDR3 has 16 residues. The CDR3 reads CATSDQTSGRSDTQYF. CDR3 DNA: TGTGCCACCAGTGATCAGACTAGCGGGAGATCAGATACGCAGTATTTT.

The chain has TRBV2 and TRBJ2-2; 7 bases agree with TRBD2. Trimming cost V 3 bases and J 4 bases; bases outside gene matches: 8. The germline gives CDR1 SNHLY, CDR2 FYNNEI. The CDR3 has 16 amino acids. As DNA, the CDR3 is TGTGCCAGCAGTGACCCAGCGGGACCTCTCACCGGGGAGCTGTTTTTT. It specifies CASSDPAGPLTGELFF.

There are a few counts of this clonotype. The chain links TRBV20-1 to TRBJ2-7; 10 bases are a match to TRBD1. The V segment lost 2 bases and the J segment 2 bases; nucleotides outside the gene matches: 6. Germline V CDR1 and CDR2: DFQATT, SNEGSKA (reference sequence). This CDR3 is 15 amino acids long. DNA of the CDR3: TGCAGTGCTAGAAACGGACAGGGGGGGCCCTACGAGCAGTACTTC. This codes for CSARNGQGGPYEQYF.

The chain uses TRBV3-1 and TRBJ1-1; TRBD1 agrees at 7 bases. Germline assignment: CDR1 LGHDT and CDR2 YNNKEL (reference sequence). With V trimmed by 6 bases and J by 4 bases, 8 bases remained unmatched. This CDR3 comprises 14 residues. The CDR3 loop reads CASSLQGKATEAFF. DNA for the CDR3: TGTGCCAGCAGTTTACAGGGGAAGGCCACTGAAGCTTTCTTT.

The rearrangement joins TRBV7-3 to TRBJ2-2, with D possibly being TRBD1 (5 bases). The CDR3 runs 16 residues. Trimming cost V 3 bases and J 2 bases, with 13 bases left between them. CDR1 is SGHTA, CDR2 FQGTGA, per germline. The DNA for the CDR3 is TGTGCCAGCAGCTTCCCCCAGGGCACAAACACCGGGGAGCTGTTTTTT. The encoded protein is CASSFPQGTNTGELFF. Complete variable domain (other parts from reference TRBV7-3 and TRBJ2-2): GAGVSQTPSNKVTEKGKYVELRCDPISGHTALYWYRQSLGQGPEFLIYFQGTGAADDSGLPNDRFFAVRPEGSVSTLKIQRTERGDSAVYLCASSFPQGTNTGELFFGEGSRLTVL.

The chain carries TRBV19 and TRBJ1-1, with D possibly being TRBD1 (6 bases). The CDR3 covers 16 residues. V dropped 5 bases and J dropped 0 bases, with 16 bases sitting between them. CDR1 and CDR2 from the germline V gene are LNHDA and SQIVND (reference sequence). The CDR3, as DNA: TGTGCCAGTAGTGACTATCGCAGGGGCCTGAACACTGAAGCTTTCTTT. It specifies CASSDYRRGLNTEAFF. The full variable domain, rest sourced from reference TRBV19 and TRBJ1-1, is DGGITQSPKYLFRKEGQNVTLSCEQNLNHDAMYWYRQDPGQGLRLIYYSQIVNDFQKGDIAEGYSVSREKKESFPLTVTSAQKNPTAFYLCASSDYRRGLNTEAFFGQGTRLTVV.

This clonotype was counted only a few times. This chain uses TRBV18 with TRBJ2-1; 7 nucleotides agree with TRBD2. From germline, CDR1 is KGHSH and CDR2 LQKENI. This CDR3 is 17 amino acids long. The J segment lost 6 bases and the V segment lost 0 bases, leaving 11 bases of the junction unmatched. The CDR3 protein is CASSPPGGALNVNEQFF. The CDR3 DNA reads as TGTGCCAGCTCACCACCGGGAGGGGCTCTTAATGTCAATGAGCAGTTCTTC.

The sample holds a few counts of this clonotype. This chain links TRBV19 with TRBJ2-4; D remains unclear. Trimming removed 7 bases from V and 7 bases from J, with 17 bases in between. CDR1 and CDR2 (germline): LNHDA, SQIVND (reference sequence). The CDR3 is made up of 14 amino acids. CDR3 DNA: TGTGCCAGTACCAAATTCCCGGGCTGGAACATTCAGTACTTC. Translation: CASTKFPGWNIQYF. Based on the CDR3 plus reference TRBV19 and TRBJ2-4, the full variable domain is DGGITQSPKYLFRKEGQNVTLSCEQNLNHDAMYWYRQDPGQGLRLIYYSQIVNDFQKGDIAEGYSVSREKKESFPLTVTSAQKNPTAFYLCASTKFPGWNIQYFGAGTRLSVL.

This clonotype showed up just a few times. The chain employs TRBV18 and TRBJ2-3, with 8 bases matching TRBD1. Germline-derived CDR1 and CDR2 are KGHSH and LQKENI. Trimming took 5 bases from V and 5 from J; bases not matched to a gene: 3. The CDR3 covers 13 residues. The CDR3 here is CASSSGQEDTQYF. The DNA of the CDR3 is TGTGCCAGCTCATCGGGACAGGAAGATACGCAGTATTTT.

The chain employs TRBV14 and TRBJ2-5, with D unclear. This CDR3 region has 15 residues. V lost 4 bases to trimming and J lost 5 bases, with 17 bases between them. The germline gives CDR1 SGHDN, CDR2 FVKESK. CDR3 amino acids: CASSPLRSARETQYF. The DNA for the CDR3 is TGTGCCAGCAGCCCCCTCCGGTCCGCGAGGGAGACCCAGTACTTC.

This clonotype was counted many times. J is TRBJ2-1 and V is TRBV30; no clear D. V was clipped by 1 base and J by 7 bases, with 5 bases between them. The CDR3 covers 11 residues. Germline values: CDR1 GTSNPN, CDR2 SVGIG (reference sequence). CDR3 loop: CAWSERNEQFF. The CDR3 DNA sequence: TGTGCCTGGAGTGAGCGAAATGAGCAGTTCTTC.